The rows below give T cell receptor beta chains drawn from one sample of a study of immune cell composition in non-small cell lung cancer. Method: immunoSEQ multiplex PCR; TCRdb's copy keeps in-frame clones and lacks some. This table holds approximately 3,000 clones, 80% found once. Source material: non-adjacent lung tissue. All receptors derive from a human donor with non-small cell lung cancer. Each CDR3 is given with its conserved first and last residue. Fields, in order: CDR3 DNA, CDR3 protein, clone size, V gene, J gene, D gene. D genes are given only for firm matches. A clone size is listed for some rows: how often the clone was seen (once, few, many), or a class if it is expanded.

TGTGCCAGCAGCTTAGAGGGCAGGGGGCAAGAGACCCAGTACTTC	CASSLEGRGQETQYF	NA	TRBV11-3	TRBJ2-5	TRBD1
TGTGCCAGCAGCTTTCGAGGGGTTGGCACTGAAGCTTTCTTT	CASSFRGVGTEAFF	NA	TRBV5-4	TRBJ1-1	NA
TGTGCCAGCAGCTTAAAAGTCAGGGACACCGGGGAGCTGTTTTTT	CASSLKVRDTGELFF	NA	TRBV7-3	TRBJ2-2	NA
TGTGCCAGCAAGAGTGGGACAGGGGGTGATTCACCCCTCCACTTT	CASKSGTGGDSPLHF	NA	TRBV6-4	TRBJ1-6	TRBD1
TGTGCCAGCAGTGACGGCCTAGGGGCAGATACGCAGTATTTT	CASSDGLGADTQYF	NA	TRBV6-4	TRBJ2-3	NA
TGTGCCAGCAGCTGGACAGGGGGCACTGAAGCTTTCTTT	CASSWTGGTEAFF	NA	TRBV11-2	TRBJ1-1	TRBD1
TGCAGCGTTGTCGGACTGGAAGAGACCCAGTACTTC	CSVVGLEETQYF	NA	TRBV29-1	TRBJ2-5	NA
TGTGCCAGCTCACCCTACACCGGGGAGCTGTTTTTT	CASSPYTGELFF	NA	TRBV18	TRBJ2-2	NA
TGTGCCAGCAGTTTTCTCCTGGGGGGTGCCTACGAGCAGTACTTC	CASSFLLGGAYEQYF	NA	TRBV27	TRBJ2-7	NA
TGCAGCTCCCAGGGGGCGGGAGGGCCCGGTGTTGAGCAGTTCTTC	CSSQGAGGPGVEQFF	NA	TRBV29-1	TRBJ2-1	NA
TGTGCCAGCAGCTTCCTAGGCGGCAAAAACATTCAGTACTTC	CASSFLGGKNIQYF	NA	TRBV11-3	TRBJ2-4	NA
TGTGCCAGCAGCTTAGGAGCAGACAATCTGGAGGAGCTGTTTTTT	CASSLGADNLEELFF	NA	TRBV7-9	TRBJ2-2	NA
TGTGCCAGCAGTTTATTGGGTGGCGAGCAGTACTTC	CASSLLGGEQYF	NA	TRBV27	TRBJ2-7	NA
TGTGCCAGCACCCCCCGACAGGGATCCTACGAGCAGTACTTC	CASTPRQGSYEQYF	NA	TRBV6-6	TRBJ2-7	TRBD1
TGTGCCAGCACCTGGACAGGGGGCGAGGAGACCCAGTACTTC	CASTWTGGEETQYF	NA	TRBV11-2	TRBJ2-5	TRBD1
TGTGCCAGCAGCTTATCTCGGCCCTACGAGCAGTACTTC	CASSLSRPYEQYF	NA	TRBV7-2	TRBJ2-7	NA
TGTGCCAGCAGCAGCGACAGGGAAGTACAGCCCCAGCATTTT	CASSSDREVQPQHF	NA	TRBV7-9	TRBJ1-5	TRBD1
TGTGCCAGCAGCTTGGACCCGAACACTGAAGCTTTCTTT	CASSLDPNTEAFF	NA	TRBV7-3	TRBJ1-1	NA
TGTGCCAGCAGTGGGGGGGAATCACCCCTCCACTTT	CASSGGESPLHF	once	TRBV2	TRBJ1-6	NA
TGTGCCTGGAGTGCTAAGGGATGGGGGGACTACACCTTC	CAWSAKGWGDYTF	NA	TRBV30	TRBJ1-2	NA
TGTGCCAGCATGGGACTAGCGGGAGTCCAGAATGAGCAGTTCTTC	CASMGLAGVQNEQFF	NA	TRBV11-3	TRBJ2-1	TRBD2
TGTGCCAGTGAAGACGGGAGCGCTGGGTACAATGAGCAGTTCTTC	CASEDGSAGYNEQFF	NA	TRBV19	TRBJ2-1	NA
TGTGCCAGCAGCTTATCCGGACTAGCGGGAGGGGATACGCAGTATTTT	CASSLSGLAGGDTQYF	NA	TRBV11-2	TRBJ2-3	TRBD2
TGTGCCTGGAGTGTACAGGGAGATACGCAGTATTTT	CAWSVQGDTQYF	NA	TRBV30	TRBJ2-3	NA
TGCGCCAGCAGTCTGACAGTAATGAGCACTGAAGCTTTCTTT	CASSLTVMSTEAFF	NA	TRBV10-2	TRBJ1-1	NA
TGTGCCAGCAGCTTTCTGGTCCCACAGCAGGGGACCCCAGATACGCAGTATTTT	CASSFLVPQQGTPDTQYF	few	TRBV11-2	TRBJ2-3	NA
TGTGCTAGTGGCCCAGGGGGGCTGAGTGAAGCTTTCTTT	CASGPGGLSEAFF	NA	TRBV12-5	TRBJ1-1	TRBD1
TGTGCCAGCAGCGCTACCGGGACTAGCGGTTACAATGAGCAGTTCTTC	CASSATGTSGYNEQFF	NA	TRBV9	TRBJ2-1	TRBD2
TGTGCCAGCAGCTTCCGGGAAGAGACCCAGTACTTC	CASSFREETQYF	NA	TRBV7-2	TRBJ2-5	NA
TGTGCCAGCAGCCGTCAATGGGACAGGGCCACCAACGGGGACACCTTC	CASSRQWDRATNGDTF	NA	TRBV5-8	TRBJ1-2	TRBD1
TGTGCCAGCAGCCGGCCCCGGACTAGCGGGAGTTTTGTCAAAAACATTCAGTACTTC	CASSRPRTSGSFVKNIQYF	NA	TRBV5-4	TRBJ2-4	TRBD2
TGTGCCAGCAGCATTCTTCAGGGGAATCTGAACATTCAGTACTTC	CASSILQGNLNIQYF	few	TRBV5-4	TRBJ2-4	NA
TGTGCCAGCAGCTTGGCCTTGGAAGAGACCCAGTACTTC	CASSLALEETQYF	NA	TRBV11-3	TRBJ2-5	NA
TGTGCTACAGCTTTAGGCCAGGGCTACGAGCAGTACTTC	CATALGQGYEQYF	few	TRBV2	TRBJ2-7	NA
TGCGCCAGCAGCTTGTTAGGGATCAGCTCCTACGAGCAGTACTTC	CASSLLGISSYEQYF	NA	TRBV5-1	TRBJ2-7	NA
TGTGCCAGCAGCGCGCGGACAGATGGTAAACTGTTTTTT	CASSARTDGKLFF	few	TRBV7-9	TRBJ1-4	NA
TGTGCCAGCAGACGTAGCGGGAGGGCCTCGGACACCGGGGAGCTGTTTTTT	CASRRSGRASDTGELFF	NA	TRBV7-3	TRBJ2-2	TRBD2
TGTGCCAGCAGAACGGGACAGAGTACCTTTTTCACTGAAGCTTTCTTT	CASRTGQSTFFTEAFF	NA	TRBV28	TRBJ1-1	TRBD1
TGTGCCAGCAGCTTGGCCTTGGAAGAGACCCAGTACTTC	CASSLALEETQYF	NA	TRBV5-4	TRBJ2-5	NA